What follows are 23 T cell receptor beta chains derived from one specimen sequenced in a study of T cell responses to AZD1222 COVID-19 vaccine. Sequencing was performed with immunoSEQ multiplex PCR; in TCRdb, only in-frame clones are kept and a portion is missing. Among under 150,000 clones, approximately 90% were seen once, and the ten largest hold around 3.5%. The input for sequencing was peripheral blood, taken on day 0 of AZD1222 vaccination. The receptors were gathered from an adult in good health.

V and J are TRBV5-5 and TRBJ2-7; 9 positions agree with TRBD1. V shed 4 bases, J shed 3 bases, and the junction held 5 bases outside the gene matches. CDR1 is SGHKS and CDR2 is YYEKEE in the germline V gene (reference sequence). The CDR3 loop spans 14 amino acids. The CDR3 DNA is TGTGCCAGCAGCCGGGGACAGGGCGGCTACGAGCAGTACTTC. Amino acids: CASSRGQGGYEQYF.

The genes are TRBV19 and TRBJ1-3; D possibly corresponds to TRBD1 (5 bases). V lost 3 bases and J lost 3, with 15 bases in between. The CDR3 extends over 16 amino acids. Germline values: CDR1 LNHDA, CDR2 SQIVND (reference sequence). The CDR3 DNA reads TGTGCCAGTAGTATCGGACACCAAGACTTTGGAAACACCATATATTTT. This sequence encodes CASSIGHQDFGNTIYF.

The V gene is TRBV30, the J gene TRBJ1-5, with TRBD1 as a possible D gene (5 bases). The CDR3 spans 15 residues. The V end was cut by 2 bases, the J end by 1 base, with 12 bases between. The V gene's germline CDR1 is GTSNPN and CDR2 SVGIG (reference sequence). The CDR3: CAWSLGGLSNQPQHF. CDR3 bases: TGTGCCTGGAGTTTGGGGGGATTGAGCAATCAGCCCCAGCATTTT.

The chain couples TRBV6-5 to TRBJ1-1, with TRBD1 as a possible D gene (6 bases). CDR1 MNHEY and CDR2 SVGAGI come from the germline V gene. The ends were cut back, 10 bases at V and 1 base at J, with 13 bases in the middle. There are 13 residues in the CDR3. The CDR3, as DNA: TGTGCCACGCGGCAGGACAGGAACACTGAAGCTTTCTTT. It codes for CATRQDRNTEAFF.

This chain connects TRBV6-5 to TRBJ2-1, with D perhaps TRBD2 (6 bases). Germline CDR1 is MNHEY and CDR2 is SVGAGI. The CDR3 sequence is 15 residues long. The germline V and J ends were trimmed by 0 bases and 7 bases, with 13 bases remaining between them. The CDR3 sequence is CASSYSAGLGNEQFF. CDR3 coding DNA: TGTGCCAGCAGTTACTCGGCGGGGCTCGGGAATGAGCAGTTCTTC.

V is TRBV9 and J is TRBJ1-3; tentative D call: TRBD1 (6 bases). CDR3 size: 15 residues. Trimming left V 0 bases short and J 2 bases short, with 9 bases between. Germline lookup yields CDR1 SGDLS and CDR2 YYNGEE. CDR3 region: CASSVVPGAGNTIYF. CDR3 nucleotide sequence: TGTGCCAGCAGCGTAGTACCAGGGGCTGGAAACACCATATATTTT.

The chain carries TRBV3-1 (or the pseudogene TRBV3-2) and TRBJ1-2; D possibly corresponds to TRBD1 (6 bases). This CDR3 has 15 residues. The ends were cut back, 4 bases at V and 8 bases at J, with 20 bases in the middle. Germline V gene sequence: CDR1 LGHDT, CDR2 YNNKEL (reference sequence). The CDR3 sequence: CASSPAMGAPRGYTF. DNA for the CDR3: TGTGCCAGCAGCCCGGCCATGGGGGCCCCTCGAGGCTACACCTTC.

This chain links TRBV6-1 with TRBJ1-5; 8 bases map to TRBD1. The germline CDR1 and CDR2 sequences are MNHNS and SASEGT. V lost 3 bases and J lost 4; bases outside the gene matches: 5. This CDR3 has 15 residues. Written as DNA, the CDR3 is TGTGCCAGCAGTGAGTACGACAGGGGAAATCAGCCCCAGCATTTT. The encoded protein is CASSEYDRGNQPQHF.

The chain links TRBV7-2 to TRBJ1-5, with 10 bases identical to TRBD1. The length of the CDR3 is 13 residues. Germline CDR1 and CDR2: SGHTA and FQGNSA. The trim removed 5 bases at V and 9 bases at J, leaving 4 bases unmatched. The DNA for the CDR3 is TGTGCCAGCAGCGTCCGGGACAGGGGGCCCCAGCATTTT. It translates to CASSVRDRGPQHF. The full variable domain, rest sourced from reference TRBV7-2 and TRBJ1-5, is GAGVSQSPSNKVTEKGKDVELRCDPISGHTALYWYRQSLGQGLEFLIYFQGNSAPDKSGLPSDRFSAERTGGSVSTLTIQRTQQEDSAVYLCASSVRDRGPQHFGDGTRLSIL.

This chain uses TRBV4-3 with TRBJ2-1; 10 bases agree with TRBD2. With V trimmed by 0 bases and J by 8 bases, 13 bases remained unmatched. The CDR3 contains 18 residues. Germline loops: CDR1 LGHNA, CDR2 YSLEER. The CDR3 sequence: CASSQERTVASGSYEQFF. CDR3 DNA sequence: TGCGCCAGCAGCCAAGAGCGTACGGTTGCTAGCGGGAGTTATGAGCAGTTCTTC.

The chain recombines TRBV4-2 with TRBJ1-5; TRBD1 matches 7 bases. The junction had 7 bases not matched to a gene; V was cut back by 1 base and J by 4 bases. The CDR3 covers 16 residues. Germline V gene lookup returns CDR1 LGHNA and CDR2 YNFKEQ. CDR3 sequence reads: CASSQGSGQQNQPQHF. The CDR3 DNA reads TGTGCCAGCAGCCAAGGGTCGGGACAGCAAAATCAGCCCCAGCATTTT.

The CDR3 sequence is CASSGGGVYAEAFF. As DNA, the CDR3 is TGTGCCAGCAGCGGCGGGGGAGTGTACGCTGAAGCTTTCTTT. This chain connects TRBV11-3 to TRBJ1-1; a possible D gene is TRBD1 (5 bases). This CDR3 has 14 amino acids. V lost 5 bases to trimming and J lost 6 bases, with 16 bases between them. The germline V gene has CDR1 SGHNT and CDR2 YENEEA.

J is TRBJ2-7 and V is TRBV5-6; maybe TRBD1 (5 bases). This CDR3 is 14 amino acids long. Germline V gene sequence: CDR1 SGHDT, CDR2 YYEEEE. V was pared by 2 bases and J by 3 bases, with 12 bases between. The CDR3 bases are TGTGCCAGCAGCTTTAGGGGCCGTGACTACGAGCAGTACTTC. It encodes CASSFRGRDYEQYF.

By proportion, this clone is medium-sized. The chain has TRBV9 and TRBJ1-2; tentative D call: TRBD1 (5 bases). This CDR3 has 14 residues. Deletions cut 0 bases from V and 8 bases from J, with 14 bases between. Germline CDR1 reads SGDLS; CDR2 reads YYNGEE. The CDR3 sequence: CASSVVVTDDGYTF. The CDR3 DNA sequence: TGTGCCAGCAGCGTAGTTGTGACAGACGACGGCTACACCTTC.

V gene TRBV7-3 combines with J gene TRBJ2-1; 9 nucleotides agree with TRBD2. V was pared by 1 base and J by 4 bases, with 5 bases of the junction left unmatched. In germline, CDR1 is SGHTA, CDR2 FQGTGA. CDR3 size: 16 residues. The DNA of the CDR3 is TGTGCCAGCAGCTTAAAACTAGCGGGTGGGTACAATGAGCAGTTCTTC. Translated, it gives CASSLKLAGGYNEQFF. The whole variable domain, filled in from reference TRBV7-3 and TRBJ2-1, reads GAGVSQTPSNKVTEKGKYVELRCDPISGHTALYWYRQSLGQGPEFLIYFQGTGAADDSGLPNDRFFAVRPEGSVSTLKIQRTERGDSAVYLCASSLKLAGGYNEQFFGPGTRLTVL.

The chain joins TRBV27 to TRBJ1-6; 10 positions agree with TRBD1. CDR1 is MNHEY and CDR2 is SMNVEV in the germline V gene (reference sequence). This CDR3 contains 15 residues. V dropped 6 bases and J dropped 6; count of bases not matched to a gene: 5. The CDR3 here is CASRFGQGVNSPLHF. CDR3 DNA sequence: TGTGCCAGCAGATTTGGACAGGGGGTTAATTCACCCCTCCACTTT.

The chain employs TRBV5-1 and TRBJ1-6; no definite D call. Germline CDR1 reads SGHRS; CDR2 reads YFSETQ. The CDR3 extends over 15 amino acids. The V end was cut by 1 base, the J end by 10 bases, with 15 bases between. The CDR3 DNA reads as TGCGCCAGCAGCTTGAATACCGGGGTTGAATCACCCCTCCACTTT. Translated: CASSLNTGVESPLHF.

CDR3 coding DNA: TGTGCCAGCAGCGTAATCACAGATACGCAGTATTTT. This encodes CASSVITDTQYF. The chain joins TRBV3-1 (or the pseudogene TRBV3-2) to TRBJ2-3; no clear D gene. V was trimmed by 5 bases and J by 2 bases, leaving 5 bases between them. The CDR3 has 12 amino acids. The germline CDR1 and CDR2 sequences are LGHDT and YNNKEL (reference sequence).

This chain uses TRBV9 with TRBJ1-6; D possibly corresponds to TRBD1 (5 bases). The CDR3 spans 14 residues. The ends were cut back, 4 bases at V and 7 bases at J, with 12 bases in the middle. Germline loops: CDR1 SGDLS, CDR2 YYNGEE. CDR3 in amino acids: CASSSLGTNSPLHF. As DNA, the CDR3 is TGTGCCAGCAGCTCCCTCGGGACGAATTCACCCCTCCACTTT. Full variable domain (remainder filled in from reference TRBV9 and TRBJ1-6): DSGVTQTPKHLITATGQRVTLRCSPRSGDLSVYWYQQSLDQGLQFLIQYYNGEERAKGNILERFSAQQFPDLHSELNLSSLELGDSALYFCASSSLGTNSPLHFGNGTRLTVT.

The rearrangement joins TRBV6-6 to TRBJ1-5, with a weak D call TRBD1 (5 bases). Germline V gene data show CDR1 as MNHNY and CDR2 as SVGAGI (reference sequence). The V gene lost 0 bases and the J gene lost 0 bases, with 9 bases spanning the gap. This CDR3 region has 16 residues. CDR3 in DNA: TGTGCCAGCAGTTACTCATGGGGGGGTAGCAATCAGCCCCAGCATTTT. Translated: CASSYSWGGSNQPQHF.

J is TRBJ2-5 and V is TRBV6-1; no clear D gene. Germline assignment: CDR1 MNHNS and CDR2 SASEGT. V dropped 1 base and J dropped 4 bases, with 13 bases sitting between them. The CDR3 totals 15 residues. CDR3 sequence (DNA): TGTGCCAGCAGTGAAGGGCCCCTCTCCCCAGAGACCCAGTACTTC. Amino acid sequence: CASSEGPLSPETQYF.

The chain links TRBV11-2 to TRBJ1-3; D call uncertain. Trimming cost V 5 bases and J 13 bases, with 21 bases left between them. Germline CDR1 is SGHAT and CDR2 is FQNNGV. This CDR3 has 14 amino acids. CDR3 loop: CASSPQASVALIYF. In DNA form, the CDR3 reads TGTGCCAGCAGCCCCCAAGCCTCGGTCGCGTTGATATATTTT.

This rearrangement joins TRBV2 to TRBJ1-3; D is unresolved. V shed 6 bases and J shed 3 bases, with 15 bases lying between them. CDR1 and CDR2 (germline): SNHLY, FYNNEI. There are 15 residues in the CDR3. The CDR3 region is CASRTALGIGNTIYF. DNA for the CDR3: TGTGCCAGCAGAACAGCATTAGGGATTGGAAACACCATATATTTT.